This T cell receptor (beta chain) was found in a study of T cell changes during pregnancy in multiple sclerosis. This CDR3 region has 15 residues. Trimming pared 4 bases from V and 0 bases from J, leaving 11 bases between. CDR1 SGHDT and CDR2 YYEEEE come from the germline V gene. Clones were read by immunoSEQ multiplex PCR, and TCRdb kept only the in-frame ones, dropping some. The repertoire holds some 90,000 clones, with roughly 91% as singletons. The material was peripheral blood, obtained after pregnancy. The chain couples TRBV5-6 to TRBJ2-1; a weak D match, TRBD1 (5 bases). This sequence was found in a female donor in good health, enrolled as a control in a pregnancy study. CDR3: CASSPTVSSYNEQFF. The DNA of the CDR3 is TGTGCCAGCAGCCCGACAGTGAGCTCCTACAATGAGCAGTTCTTC. Full variable domain (rest looked up from reference TRBV5-6 and TRBJ2-1): DAGVTQSPTHLIKTRGQQVTLRCSPKSGHDTVSWYQQALGQGPQFIFQYYEEEERQRGNFPDRFSGHQFPNYSSELNVNALLLGDSALYLCASSPTVSSYNEQFFGPGTRLTVL.